This TCR beta chain appears in the sequencing data of a study of cytomegalovirus exposure and HLA in healthy donors (dated by TCRdb to about 2017). About the investigation overall: In an earlier analysis of approximately 500 of the donors, 250 to 350 Gb of sequence data and 120 million or so unique TCR beta sequences from about 190 million T cells were reported. Class I and class II HLA loci were covered by the typing at four-digit resolution. An early release that covered fewer than 800 HLA-typed donors contained approximately 290 gigabases of sequencing data and 80 million or so unique TCR sequences. Rather than using new phenotypic data, the later analysis identified candidate immune exposures from TCR beta sequences and from how often those sequences occurred across donors. The study profiled the T cell repertoires of approximately 700 subjects by immunosequencing and related them to cytomegalovirus serostatus. Every repertoire in the discovery cohort had been generated on one and the same sequencing platform. Along with the roughly 700-subject first cohort, a separate validation cohort of more than 90 different subjects was used. The study aimed to test whether cataloging public T cell receptors could reveal signatures of past pathogen exposure. In a later analysis, previously published TCR beta repertoires from 666 donors were re-analyzed and high-resolution HLA genotyping was added so that TCR occurrence patterns could be studied. In an earlier analysis of a few hundred of the donors, high-throughput TCR beta sequencing was used to judge whether each TCR beta V gene segment behaved as functional or pseudogenic. The number of typed donors differed by locus: about 620-640 for A, B, C, DRB1 and DQB1; approximately 540 for DQA1; 606 for DPA1; and roughly 490 for DPB1. A later genetic analysis used genome-wide SNP genotypes for about 60% of the roughly 700 donors, treating that subset as a discovery cohort. The genetic ancestry cluster associated with self-reported Caucasian donors included 65% to 90% of the 398 genotyped donors. Among some 410 genotyped donors of the cohort, an average of around 250,000 unique TCR beta nucleotide sequences was sequenced per donor, of which about 18% were non-productive. To predict cytomegalovirus infection status, the study brought together high-throughput TCR immunosequencing, statistical association of individual TCRs with disease status, and machine learning. Alongside the repertoire data, information on donor age, sex, ethnicity and CMV serostatus was compiled. Several DR-DQ haplotypes were handled as single units for association and clustering because linkage in the cohort was strong. General findings and caveats noted by the study authors: It was suggested by the authors that the approach could potentially be generalized to other disease states and immunological phenotypes. The classifier was reported to diagnose cytomegalovirus status with high specificity and sensitivity in both the original cohort and the validation cohort. An association between a missense DCLRE1C variant and V-gene and J-gene trimming of TCR beta chains was found in a later genetic analysis and replicated in an independent cohort. In vitro tests confirmed that three of the cytomegalovirus-associated TCR beta chains recognize cytomegalovirus antigens. The 87-base-pair reads could not distinguish some IMGT-functional V segments, including TRBV6-2 and TRBV6-3, so those segments were excluded. A later analysis found that HLA-associated TCR beta chains were more clonally expanded and had lower generation probabilities than equally common non-associated chains. Because HLA typing was missing for some donors at each locus, association tests included only the typed subset. The only immune exposure information available for the cohort was CMV serostatus. Because counts were too low, seventeen rarely observed V segments, including chromosome 9 orphons, were left out of the earlier analysis of roughly 600 of the donors. While some public TCRs were present in many individuals, most TCR sequences turned up only very rarely across donors. A total of about 150 TCR beta chains were listed by the study as associated with cytomegalovirus. Several of the top co-occurrence clusters appeared to be linked to parvovirus B19, influenza, CMV and Epstein-Barr virus, according to a later analysis. In an earlier analysis of approximately 590 of the donors, most TCR beta V segments appeared in productive rearrangements about 87% or about 30% of the time, broadly matching IMGT annotations. Linkage disequilibrium might explain the correlated functional status among segregating V segments, but an unknown experimental factor could not be excluded. Roughly uniform sequencing depth across donors was assumed in presence/absence analyses, although this assumption may not hold. A later analysis associated some 17,000 TCR beta sequences with specific HLA alleles at a false discovery rate of 0.05. In a later analysis, the rate of TCR association differed among HLA loci, with DRB1 alleles having the most associated TCRs and HLA-C alleles having the fewest. Compared with the approximately 670-donor mean, donors in an Asian-associated ancestry cluster had fewer N-insertions in productive TCRs, according to a later genetic analysis. The sequencing pipeline was judged likely to have produced a cluster of highly shared sequence variants as a technical artifact. When HLA alleles, especially DR and DQ, strongly co-occurred, TCR associations were difficult to assign to individual alleles. This cohort had only TCR beta chains sequenced, and the lack of alpha or paired-chain data limited which features could be detected. A further reported finding was that TCR beta sequences accurately predicted the HLA-A and HLA-B alleles for most subjects in the first cohort. A later analysis found that most CMV-associated TCR beta chains appeared HLA-restricted, with HLA associations seemingly driven largely by CMV exposure.

The method behind the library was the immunoSEQ multiplex PCR assay. A mixture of 60 forward primers for TCR Vbeta segments and 13 reverse primers for TCR Jbeta segments was used in the multiplex PCR. The CDR3 region of rearranged TCR beta genes was amplified from genomic DNA by a multiplex PCR assay. On the Illumina HiSeq System, the amplified TCR beta libraries were sequenced as 87-base-pair reads. In the original analysis: In a later analysis, tens of millions of unique TCR beta chains were counted across the roughly 670 repertoires, and around 10 million of these chains were shared by at least two donors. A nearest-neighbor algorithm error-corrected the raw reads and collapsed the reads into unique sequences, merging closely related sequences to remove PCR and sequencing errors. CDR3 sequences were aligned to IMGT reference sequences to assign V, D and J gene segments. For a sequence to be retained, a match of at least six nucleotides to both a V gene segment and a J gene segment was required. A rearrangement counted as productive if the CDR3 had no stop codons and remained in frame with V and J, and every other rearrangement counted as non-productive. Following IMGT convention, CDR3 was defined as the stretch from the second conserved V-encoded cysteine up to the conserved J-encoded phenylalanine. The earlier analysis of 500 to 750 of the donors excluded any sequence lacking an unambiguous match to a single V gene segment. An earlier analysis of several hundred of the donors called V segments functional above 56.7% productive rearrangements and segregating when the between-donor standard deviation exceeded 5%. A statistical classification framework was built to diagnose cytomegalovirus status from the catalog of TCR beta chain sequences. A later analysis assigned V and J genes by comparing TCR nucleotide sequences with IMGT/GENE-DB human TR gene sequences. In a later analysis, CDR3 sequences and most-parsimonious VDJ recombination scenarios were assigned using the TCRdist pipeline. In a later analysis, each TCR beta chain was defined by its CDR3 amino acid sequence together with its V-gene family, and reads without a unique V-gene family were excluded. To address suspected cross-contamination and a sequencing artifact, a later analysis removed a few hundred highly shared, low-generation-probability nucleotide sequences. A later analysis calculated a clonal expansion index for each public chain from normalized within-repertoire ranks of inferred template counts. A later analysis computed generation probabilities with a VDJ recombination model fitted to out-of-frame rearrangements, and checked the results against IGoR. A later analysis scored TCR-TCR, TCR-HLA and TCR-CMV co-occurrence with hypergeometric tests, applying a repertoire-size bias correction to TCR pairs. False discovery rates were estimated in a later analysis by permuting HLA or CMV assignments 20 times. A later analysis grouped co-occurring TCRs with DBSCAN, adding TCRdist sequence similarity when clustering within HLA-allele-positive subsets. Co-occurrence clustering excluded repertoires with fewer than 30,000 or more than 120,000 public chains, plus five with anomalous nucleotide sharing. TCRdb obtained this table from immuneACCESS and retained in-frame rearrangements with V and J assigned. These tables miss some clones; where compared with another copy, unresolved V genes account for less than half of the shortfall, and the remainder is unexplained. For V, J and clone size, that table is used; D and trimming come from the DNA. For this sample there are approximately 110,000 clones; about four fifths appear just once. Of the sample, 1% to 1.5% is held by the ten largest clones.

The cohort consisted of 650 to 850 healthy bone marrow donors. Cohort members were all nominally healthy when sampled, although unrecorded immune exposures were likely present. The donor was CMV seronegative and belonged to the group of 350 to 400 seronegative cohort members. Each donor provided a peripheral blood sample, and peripheral blood mononuclear cells were used for TCR beta sequencing. The Qiagen DNeasy Blood Extraction Kit was used to extract genomic DNA from the blood cell samples. Reading from cysteine to phenylalanine, the CDR3 counts 16 amino acids. Just CDR3 DNA is preserved here, 48 bases in frame from base 1. From the germline V gene (reference sequence), CDR1 is SEHNR and CDR2 is FQNEAQ. As concerns this clone: Its specific antigen is unknown. A junction boundary mismatches the germline segment, possibly from a read error.

This receptor chain uses TRBV7-9 and TRBJ2-7; the D gene remains uncertain. The sequenced sample consisted of PBMCs. This TCR was sampled from a man aged 35-49 years in good health and CMV-seronegative. The DNA is TGTTCCAGCAGCCCTCCGGGTTGGGTAGACTCCTACGAGCAGTACTTC. Protein translation: CSSSPPGWVDSYEQYF. With the rest looked up from the reference TRBV7-9 and TRBJ2-7 genes rather than sequenced, the full variable domain is DTGVSQNPRHKITKRGQNVTFRCDPISEHNRLYWYRQTLGQGPEFLTYFQNEAQLEKSRLLSDRFSAERPKGSFSTLEIQRTEQGDSAMYLCSSSPPGWVDSYEQYFGPGTRLTVT.